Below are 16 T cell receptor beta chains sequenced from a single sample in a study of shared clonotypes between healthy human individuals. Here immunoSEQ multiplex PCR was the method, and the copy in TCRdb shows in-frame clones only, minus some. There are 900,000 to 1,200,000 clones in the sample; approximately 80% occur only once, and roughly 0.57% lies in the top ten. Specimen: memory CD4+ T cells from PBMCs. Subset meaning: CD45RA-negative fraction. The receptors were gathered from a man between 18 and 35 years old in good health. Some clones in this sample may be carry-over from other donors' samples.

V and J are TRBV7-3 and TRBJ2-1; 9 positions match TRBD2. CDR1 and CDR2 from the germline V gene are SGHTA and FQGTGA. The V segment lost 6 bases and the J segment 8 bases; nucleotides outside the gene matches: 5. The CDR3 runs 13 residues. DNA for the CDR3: TGTGCCAGCAGTCGCGGGAGGGAGCATGAGCAGTTCTTC. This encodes CASSRGREHEQFF.

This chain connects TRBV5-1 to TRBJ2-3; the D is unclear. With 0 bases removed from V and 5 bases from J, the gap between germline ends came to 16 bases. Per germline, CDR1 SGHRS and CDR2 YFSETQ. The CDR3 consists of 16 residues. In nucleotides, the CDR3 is TGCGCCAGCAGCTTGGTCGGGCTAAATACCCGAGATACGCAGTATTTT. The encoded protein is CASSLVGLNTRDTQYF.

In nucleotides, the CDR3 is TGTGCCAGCAGCTTCGTGCTAGCGGGAGTAGGGGAGCAGTACTTC. Translation gives CASSFVLAGVGEQYF. The chain recombines TRBV11-1 with TRBJ2-7; 10 bases match TRBD2. The trim removed 3 bases at V and 7 bases at J, leaving 9 bases unmatched. This CDR3 comprises 15 residues. The V gene's germline CDR1 is SGHAT and CDR2 FQDESV (reference sequence).

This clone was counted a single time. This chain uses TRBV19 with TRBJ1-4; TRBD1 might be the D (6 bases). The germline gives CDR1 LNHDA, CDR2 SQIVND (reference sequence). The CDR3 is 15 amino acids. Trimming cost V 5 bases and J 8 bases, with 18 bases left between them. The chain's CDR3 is CASSLGTARGEKLFF. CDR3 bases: TGTGCCAGTAGTCTCGGGACGGCGAGGGGGGAAAAACTGTTTTTT.

The CDR3 DNA reads TGTGCCAGCAGCTTAGATTCTTTGACTAGCGGGAAAGAGACCCAGTACTTC. It encodes CASSLDSLTSGKETQYF. The chain is built from TRBV11-2 and TRBJ2-5; TRBD2 aligns across 11 bases. This CDR3 region has 17 residues. Unmatched junction bases numbered 6, after V lost 0 bases and J lost 3 bases. From germline, CDR1 is SGHAT and CDR2 FQNNGV.

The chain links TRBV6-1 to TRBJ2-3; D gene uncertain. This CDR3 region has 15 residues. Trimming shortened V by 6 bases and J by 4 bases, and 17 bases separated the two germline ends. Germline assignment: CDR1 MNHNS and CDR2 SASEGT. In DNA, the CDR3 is TGTGCCAGCAGCAAACCTTCGGCTCAATCAGATACGCAGTATTTT. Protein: CASSKPSAQSDTQYF.

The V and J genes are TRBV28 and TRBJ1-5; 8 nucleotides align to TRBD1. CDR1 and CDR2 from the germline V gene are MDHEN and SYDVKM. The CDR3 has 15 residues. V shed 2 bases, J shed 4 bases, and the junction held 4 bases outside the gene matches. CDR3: CASSLGTGKNQPQHF. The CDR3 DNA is TGTGCCAGCAGTTTAGGGACAGGTAAAAATCAGCCCCAGCATTTT.

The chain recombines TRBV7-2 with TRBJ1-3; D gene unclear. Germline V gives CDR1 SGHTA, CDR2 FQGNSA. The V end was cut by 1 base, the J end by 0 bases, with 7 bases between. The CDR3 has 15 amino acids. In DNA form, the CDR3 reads TGTGCCAGCAGCTTAGATAGGGCCTCTGGAAACACCATATATTTT. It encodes CASSLDRASGNTIYF. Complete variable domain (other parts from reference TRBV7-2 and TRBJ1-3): GAGVSQSPSNKVTEKGKDVELRCDPISGHTALYWYRQSLGQGLEFLIYFQGNSAPDKSGLPSDRFSAERTGGSVSTLTIQRTQQEDSAVYLCASSLDRASGNTIYFGEGSWLTVV.

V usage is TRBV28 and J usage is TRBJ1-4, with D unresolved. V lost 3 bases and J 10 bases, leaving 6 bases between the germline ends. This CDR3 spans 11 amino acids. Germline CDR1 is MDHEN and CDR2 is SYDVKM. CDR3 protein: CASSLLGKLFF. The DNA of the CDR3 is TGTGCCAGCAGTTTGCTGGGAAAACTGTTTTTT.

The CDR3 sequence is CASSPRTGSGGYTF. CDR3 in DNA: TGTGCCAGCAGTCCTAGGACAGGGTCGGGTGGCTACACCTTC. This chain uses TRBV2 with TRBJ1-2, with 8 bases lining up with TRBD1. This CDR3 spans 14 amino acids. Germline V gene sequence: CDR1 SNHLY, CDR2 FYNNEI. Losses at the gene ends were 5 bases for V and 7 bases for J; bases not matched to a gene: 9.

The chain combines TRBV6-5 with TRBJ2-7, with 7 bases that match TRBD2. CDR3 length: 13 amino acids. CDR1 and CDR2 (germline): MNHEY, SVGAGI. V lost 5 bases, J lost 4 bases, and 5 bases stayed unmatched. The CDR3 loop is CASSPAGLYEQYF. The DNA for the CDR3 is TGTGCCAGCAGTCCAGCGGGATTGTACGAGCAGTACTTC.

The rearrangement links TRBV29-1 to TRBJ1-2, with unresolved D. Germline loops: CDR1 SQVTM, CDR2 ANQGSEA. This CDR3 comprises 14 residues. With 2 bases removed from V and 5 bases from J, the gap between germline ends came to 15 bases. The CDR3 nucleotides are TGCAGCGTTGAAATCCGACATTCGGGGTATGGCTACACCTTC. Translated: CSVEIRHSGYGYTF.

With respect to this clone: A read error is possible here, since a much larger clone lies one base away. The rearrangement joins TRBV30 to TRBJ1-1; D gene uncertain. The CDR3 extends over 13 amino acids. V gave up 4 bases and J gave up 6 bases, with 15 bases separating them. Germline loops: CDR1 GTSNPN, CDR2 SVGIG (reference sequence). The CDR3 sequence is CAWIARRGAEAFF. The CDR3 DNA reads TGTGCCTGGATCGCTCGCCGTGGAGCTGAAGCTTTCTTT.

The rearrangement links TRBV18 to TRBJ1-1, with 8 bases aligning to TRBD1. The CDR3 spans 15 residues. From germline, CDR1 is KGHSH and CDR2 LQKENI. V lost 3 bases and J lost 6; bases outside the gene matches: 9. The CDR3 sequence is CASSPIQGVDSEAFF. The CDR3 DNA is TGTGCCAGCTCACCCATACAGGGGGTTGATTCTGAAGCTTTCTTT.

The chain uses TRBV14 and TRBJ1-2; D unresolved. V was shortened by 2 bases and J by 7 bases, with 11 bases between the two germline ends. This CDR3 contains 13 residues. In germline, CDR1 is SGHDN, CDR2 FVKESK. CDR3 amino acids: CASSQLTPPGYTF. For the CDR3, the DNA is TGTGCCAGCAGCCAACTGACACCTCCTGGCTACACCTTC.

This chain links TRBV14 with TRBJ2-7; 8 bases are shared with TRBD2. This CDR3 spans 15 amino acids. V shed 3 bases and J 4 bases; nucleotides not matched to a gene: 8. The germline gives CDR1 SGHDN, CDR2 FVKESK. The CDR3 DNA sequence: TGTGCCAGCAGCCAGTCCTCGGGGGGGGCGTACGAGCAGTACTTC. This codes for CASSQSSGGAYEQYF.